These 23 T cell receptor beta chains originate from one sample sequenced in a study of post-analysis software for immune sequencing data. Overall study results and limits: Patients had higher frequencies than controls of four to six TRBV segments, including TRBV5-6, TRBV5-1 and TRBV20-1.

These receptors lack a known antigen. The authors incorporated unique molecular identifiers into the TCR beta cDNA libraries. TCRdb analysed the PCR reads with MiXCR anew, one entry per CDR3 protein. Seen here are approximately 440,000 distinct CDR3 sequences, roughly 45% observed once, and the top ten hold 9% to 14%. Sequencing input: blood. These receptors originate from a girl aged 5 to 17 with multiple sclerosis.

This clonotype was seen a few times. This CDR3 reads CASSFRWQTYGYTF. The DNA of the CDR3 is TGTGCCAGCAGTTTCCGGTGGCAGACCTATGGCTACACCTTC. The chain links TRBV27 to TRBJ1-2; D is unresolved. Trimming shortened V by 3 bases and J by 4 bases, and 12 bases separated the two germline ends. Per the germline V gene, CDR1 is MNHEY and CDR2 is SMNVEV (reference sequence). This CDR3 has 14 amino acids.

This clonotype came up a few times. This chain uses TRBV20-1 with TRBJ2-1, with D possibly TRBD2 on 5 matching bases. The germline CDR1 and CDR2 sequences are DFQATT and SNEGSKA (reference sequence). Trimming stripped 3 bases from V and 2 bases from J, with 8 bases between. The CDR3 extends over 13 amino acids. For the CDR3, the DNA is TGCAGTGCTAGGGCTAGCCCCTACAATGAGCAGTTCTTC. Translating it yields CSARASPYNEQFF.

The chain employs TRBV6-5 and TRBJ2-7; D perhaps matches TRBD2 (6 bases). V gave up 2 bases and J gave up 3 bases, with 14 bases separating them. This CDR3 comprises 15 residues. Looked up from germline, CDR1 is MNHEY and CDR2 is SVGAGI. CDR3 loop: CASSYAAGIDYEQYF. CDR3 DNA: TGTGCCAGCAGTTACGCGGCGGGAATTGACTACGAGCAGTACTTC.

The chain joins TRBV20-1 to TRBJ1-2; 8 nucleotides agree with TRBD1. V shed 3 bases, J shed 7 bases, and the junction held 10 bases outside the gene matches. The CDR3 has 14 residues. The germline V gene encodes CDR1 DFQATT and CDR2 SNEGSKA (reference sequence). DNA of the CDR3: TGCAGTGCTAGCCAAGACAGGGGCAGAGGTGGCTACACCTTC. Protein sequence: CSASQDRGRGGYTF.

A few counts support this clonotype. This chain connects TRBV14 to TRBJ2-2; 10 bases agree with TRBD1. The CDR3 runs to 14 residues. Germline trimming cut 4 bases from V and 6 bases from J; bases unmatched to any gene: 2. The germline CDR1 and CDR2 sequences are SGHDN and FVKESK. The CDR3 loop reads CASSRDRGSGELFF. Here the CDR3 DNA reads TGTGCCAGCAGCCGGGACAGGGGATCCGGGGAGCTGTTTTTT.

A note on this clonotype: One junction end disagrees with the germline gene, perhaps due to a read error. This CDR3 is CVSSLSANTNYGYTF. In nucleotides, the CDR3 is TGCGTCAGCAGCTTGTCTGCCAACACTAACTATGGCTACACCTTC. The chain couples TRBV5-1 to TRBJ1-2; the D is unclear. This CDR3 comprises 15 residues. The germline V gene encodes CDR1 SGHRS and CDR2 YFSETQ.

This clonotype came up a few times. The chain links TRBV14 to TRBJ2-7; 11 nucleotides align to TRBD2. The CDR3 sequence is 17 residues long. The J segment lost 1 base and the V segment lost 4 bases, leaving 9 bases of the junction unmatched. Germline CDR1 and CDR2: SGHDN and FVKESK. As DNA, the CDR3 is TGTGCCAGCAGCCGTCTAGCGGGAGGCCGCAGTTCCTACGAGCAGTACTTC. Amino acids: CASSRLAGGRSSYEQYF.

This clonotype has a handful of counts. The chain recombines TRBV4-1 with TRBJ2-5, with D perhaps TRBD1 (6 bases). Germline V CDR1 and CDR2: MGHRA, YSYEKL. This CDR3 region has 15 residues. Deletions cut 1 base from V and 2 bases from J, with 11 bases between. CDR3 coding DNA: TGCGCCAGCAGCCAAGGTCCAGGGGAACAAGAGACCCAGTACTTC. Protein sequence: CASSQGPGEQETQYF.

This clonotype was seen a handful of times. The chain combines TRBV6-5 with TRBJ2-1; D possibly corresponds to TRBD2 (5 bases). The CDR3 covers 14 residues. Germline CDR1 MNHEY, CDR2 SVGAGI. The V end was cut by 5 bases, the J end by 4 bases, with 12 bases between. This chain's CDR3 is CASSGGSEYNEQFF. The CDR3 nucleotides read TGTGCCAGCAGTGGTGGGAGTGAGTACAATGAGCAGTTCTTC.

This chain connects TRBV20-1 to TRBJ1-5; D is undetermined. Germline V gene lookup returns CDR1 DFQATT and CDR2 SNEGSKA (reference sequence). The CDR3 totals 15 residues. V gave up 5 bases and J gave up 5 bases, with 19 bases separating them. CDR3 sequence reads: CSASSRSSLYQPQHF. CDR3 sequence (DNA): TGCAGTGCTTCCAGCCGGTCGTCTCTATATCAGCCCCAGCATTTT.

This clonotype occurred a few times. The genes are TRBV28 and TRBJ1-6; D is possibly TRBD1 (5 bases). V was cut by 5 bases and J by 3 bases, with 11 bases left in between. Germline CDR1 is MDHEN and CDR2 is SYDVKM. The CDR3 runs 15 residues. CDR3 loop: CASSAGTFYNSPLHF. CDR3 DNA sequence: TGTGCCAGCAGTGCCGGGACTTTCTATAATTCACCCCTCCACTTT.

The sample holds a few counts of this clonotype. The CDR3 is CSARWGQGGTYF. The CDR3 DNA follows: TGCAGTGCTAGATGGGGACAGGGGGGCACGTACTTC. V usage is TRBV20-1 and J usage is TRBJ2-7, with 11 bases lining up with TRBD1. This CDR3 is built from 12 residues. The V gene end was trimmed by 2 bases and the J gene end by 12 bases; junction bases not matched to a gene: 6. Germline-derived CDR1 and CDR2 are DFQATT and SNEGSKA (reference sequence).

The chain couples TRBV2 to TRBJ2-3; D remains ambiguous. Germline V gene sequence: CDR1 SNHLY, CDR2 FYNNEI. V was pared by 3 bases and J by 1 base, with 11 bases between. This CDR3 region has 15 residues. CDR3 region: CASSDLGLRTDTQYF. In DNA form, the CDR3 reads TGTGCCAGCAGTGATCTCGGTCTTCGCACAGATACGCAGTATTTT.

This sequence joins TRBV3-1 and TRBJ2-3; 11 bases agree with TRBD2. The V segment lost 2 bases and the J segment 4 bases; nucleotides outside the gene matches: 5. CDR3 length: 16 amino acids. CDR1 and CDR2 (germline): LGHDT, YNNKEL (reference sequence). This CDR3 is CASSQLLAGVADTQYF. The CDR3 DNA sequence: TGTGCCAGCAGCCAACTACTAGCGGGAGTCGCAGATACGCAGTATTTT.

The CDR3 here is CASSQGFRDEQYF. The CDR3 DNA follows: TGCGCCAGCAGCCAAGGTTTTCGCGACGAGCAGTACTTC. V is TRBV4-1 and J is TRBJ2-5; D unclear. The better agreement between TRBJ2-7 and the DNA end casts doubt on the J call. CDR1 is MGHRA, CDR2 YSYEKL, per germline. The CDR3 is 13 residues long.

The V and J genes are TRBV28 and TRBJ2-5; D uncertain. The CDR3 sequence is 11 residues long. Trimming stripped 11 bases from V and 2 bases from J, with 9 bases between. CDR1 is MDHEN and CDR2 is SYDVKM in the germline V gene. CDR3 DNA: TGTGCCGGCCGGGTTCAAGAGACCCAGTACTTC. It translates to CAGRVQETQYF. Using reference TRBV28 and TRBJ2-5 for the parts outside the CDR3, the full variable domain is DVKVTQSSRYLVKRTGEKVFLECVQDMDHENMFWYRQDPGLGLRLIYFSYDVKMKEKGDIPEGYSVSREKKERFSLILESASTNQTSMYLCAGRVQETQYFGPGTRLLVL.

The chain recombines TRBV7-2 with TRBJ2-1; 9 positions match TRBD2. With 4 bases clipped from V and 3 bases from J, the junction kept 7 bases outside the gene matches. CDR1 SGHTA and CDR2 FQGNSA come from the germline V gene. The CDR3 length is 16 residues. CDR3 protein: CASSSHPSGIYNEQFF. The DNA of the CDR3 is TGTGCCAGCAGCTCCCACCCTAGCGGGATCTACAATGAGCAGTTCTTC.

V and J are TRBV5-1 and TRBJ2-6; perhaps TRBD2 as D (5 bases). The CDR3 consists of 17 residues. Germline CDR1 reads SGHRS; CDR2 reads YFSETQ. V gave up 4 bases and J gave up 4 bases, with 18 bases separating them. CDR3 region: CASSINGGSGGANVLTF. The CDR3 nucleotides are TGCGCCAGCAGCATTAACGGAGGCTCGGGAGGGGCCAACGTCCTGACTTTC.

The genes are TRBV5-1 and TRBJ2-7, with D uncertain. V was trimmed by 0 bases and J by 0 bases, leaving 10 bases between them. The germline V gene encodes CDR1 SGHRS and CDR2 YFSETQ. The CDR3 is made up of 15 amino acids. The CDR3 sequence: CASSLADTYSYEQYF. The CDR3 DNA reads as TGCGCCAGCAGCTTGGCCGACACGTACTCCTACGAGCAGTACTTC.

The chain is built from TRBV18 and TRBJ2-1; maybe TRBD1 (6 bases). Trimming cost V 3 bases and J 2 bases, with 14 bases left between them. Germline-derived CDR1 and CDR2 are KGHSH and LQKENI. The CDR3 totals 16 residues. The CDR3 sequence: CASSPTQGTTYNEQFF. CDR3 sequence (DNA): TGTGCCAGCTCACCCACCCAGGGGACGACCTACAATGAGCAGTTCTTC.

About this clonotype itself: This clone may be a read error of a much larger clone one base away. This chain uses TRBV2 with TRBJ2-1; D gene uncertain. This CDR3 is 13 amino acids long. Germline V gene sequence: CDR1 SNHLY, CDR2 FYNNEI. The CDR3 nucleotides read TGTGCCAGCTCTTACAGCTCCTACAATGAGCACTTCTTC. It translates to CASSYSSYNEHFF.

The gene calls are TRBV4-3 and TRBJ2-3, with TRBD2 matching over 9 bases. Per the germline V gene, CDR1 is LGHNA and CDR2 is YSLEER. J gave up 2 bases and V 5 bases, and 11 bases lay outside the gene matches. The CDR3 loop spans 17 amino acids. DNA for the CDR3: TGCGCCAGCAGCTTGGAAGGGCTAGCGGGGCCCACAGATACGCAGTATTTT. Its protein is CASSLEGLAGPTDTQYF.

A note on this clonotype: Being one base from a much bigger clone, this may be a read error. The V and J genes are TRBV5-1 and TRBJ2-7; 7 bases are shared with TRBD2. The junction had 21 bases not matched to a gene; V was cut back by 6 bases and J by 9 bases. This CDR3 has 16 amino acids. Germline assignment: CDR1 SGHRS and CDR2 YFSETQ. CDR3 DNA sequence: TGCGCCAGCAACTTCGACGGGACTATGGGACGCGGCGGGCAGTACTTC. Protein: CASNFDGTMGRGGQYF.